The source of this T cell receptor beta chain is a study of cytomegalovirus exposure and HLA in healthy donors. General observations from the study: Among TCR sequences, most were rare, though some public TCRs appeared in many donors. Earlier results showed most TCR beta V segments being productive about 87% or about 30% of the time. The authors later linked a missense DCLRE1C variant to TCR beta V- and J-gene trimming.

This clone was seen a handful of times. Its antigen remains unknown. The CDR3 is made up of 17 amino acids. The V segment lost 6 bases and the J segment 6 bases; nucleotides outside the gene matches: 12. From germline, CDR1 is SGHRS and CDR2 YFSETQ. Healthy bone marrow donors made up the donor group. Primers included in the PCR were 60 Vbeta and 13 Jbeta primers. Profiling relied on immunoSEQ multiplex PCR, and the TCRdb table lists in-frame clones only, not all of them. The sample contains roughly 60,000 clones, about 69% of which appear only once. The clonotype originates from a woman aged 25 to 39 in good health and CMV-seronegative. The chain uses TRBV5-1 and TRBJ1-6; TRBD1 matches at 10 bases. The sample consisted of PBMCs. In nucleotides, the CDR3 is TGCGCCAGCATTTGGACAGGGGGACGGGATCGTAATTCACCCCTCCACTTT. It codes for CASIWTGGRDRNSPLHF.